The next 6 T cell receptor beta chains were all read from a single sample in a study of T cells in Graves' hyperthyroidism and ophthalmopathy. TCR beta CDR3 regions were amplified from RNA transcripts. The HTBI set primed first-round TCR CDR3 RT-PCR. From the multiplex PCR reads, TCRdb called clonotypes with MiXCR, one entry per CDR3 protein. The data show about 550,000 distinct CDR3 sequences, more than 20% seen once. Sequencing was carried out using blood. The source is a young man with Graves' hyperthyroidism.

This clonotype appeared a few times. The chain has TRBV30 and TRBJ1-5; tentative D call: TRBD1 (5 bases). The CDR3 length is 13 residues. Trimming removed 0 bases from V and 12 bases from J, with 15 bases in between. The germline V gene encodes CDR1 GTSNPN and CDR2 SVGIG (reference sequence). The CDR3 nucleotides are TGTGCCTGGAGTGTAAGCTCCCAGGGTGGCCAGCATTTT. Its translation: CAWSVSSQGGQHF. The full variable domain, completed using reference TRBV30 and TRBJ1-5, is SQTIHQWPATLVQPVGSPLSLECTVEGTSNPNLYWYRQAAGRGLQLLFYSVGIGQISSEVPQNLSASRPQDRQFILSSKKLLLSDSGFYLCAWSVSSQGGQHFGDGTRLSIL.

This clonotype showed up many times. This chain connects TRBV19 to TRBJ1-5; maybe TRBD1 (5 bases). V lost 3 bases, J lost 0 bases, and 15 bases lay in between. The CDR3 is 17 residues long. Germline values: CDR1 LNHDA, CDR2 SQIVND (reference sequence). This CDR3 is CASSITDRPYSNQPQHF. The CDR3 DNA sequence: TGTGCCAGTAGTATTACAGACAGACCTTATAGCAATCAGCCCCAGCATTTT.

This clonotype was seen at least ten times. This rearrangement joins TRBV7-9 to TRBJ1-1; no clear D. CDR1 is SEHNR, CDR2 FQNEAQ, per germline (reference sequence). V lost 7 bases, J lost 3 bases, and 6 bases lay in between. The CDR3 contains 11 residues. The CDR3: CASNQYTEAFF. In nucleotides, the CDR3 is TGTGCCAGCAACCAATACACTGAAGCTTTCTTT.

Worth noting for this clonotype: Relative to the germline gene, one junction end is altered; a read error may explain this. The V and J genes are TRBV12-3 or TRBV12-4 and TRBJ1-1; D is unclear. This CDR3 region has 13 residues. This CDR3 reads CDSSIILSTEAFF. The DNA of the CDR3 is TGTGACAGCAGCATTATACTAAGCACTGAAGCTTTCTTT.

This clonotype was recorded many times. This rearrangement joins TRBV6-1 to TRBJ1-1; the D is unclear. The CDR3 length is 13 residues. V dropped 10 bases and J dropped 0 bases, with 12 bases sitting between them. Germline-derived CDR1 and CDR2 are MNHNS and SASEGT. The CDR3: CAIKARVNTEAFF. In DNA form, the CDR3 reads TGTGCCATCAAAGCGAGGGTGAACACTGAAGCTTTCTTT.

This chain links TRBV14 with TRBJ2-5; D is perhaps TRBD2 (6 bases). Trimming took off 2 bases at V and 5 bases at J, with 15 bases between the two ends. The germline gives CDR1 SGHDN, CDR2 FVKESK. The CDR3 runs to 15 residues. CDR3 in DNA: TGTGCCAGCAGCCAACTTCCCGGGGGAAAGGAGACCCAGTACTTC. This translates into CASSQLPGGKETQYF.